This note documents a single T cell receptor beta chain sequence. The sample originates from a study of blood T cell repertoires in COVID-19. Overall study context: The United States, Italy and Spain provided the acute and convalescent COVID-19 samples. T cells, B-cell-depleted T cells, or PBMCs supplied cDNA or gDNA.

V lost 2 bases, J lost 7 bases, and 8 bases stayed unmatched. Per the germline V gene, CDR1 is KGHSH and CDR2 is LQKENI. CDR3 size: 15 residues. Per the original data handling: Using reference gene primer amplification, nucleated cell counts were estimated. Assay used: immunoSEQ multiplex PCR; TCRdb lists only in-frame clones, some missing. V, J and clone size are those of that table, while D and trimming were read from the DNA. The table shows roughly 190,000 clones, with 80% to 95% occurring only once. The source material was peripheral blood. This TCR was sampled from a man aged 50 or older with acute or convalescent COVID-19. The genes are TRBV18 and TRBJ2-1; the match to TRBD1 covers 7 bases. The CDR3 DNA reads TGTGCCAGCTCACCAGATGACAGGGCTCAAAATGAGCAGTTCTTC. This gives the protein CASSPDDRAQNEQFF.